The 4 T cell receptor beta chains listed next were all sequenced from one sample in a study of blood T cell repertoires in COVID-19. TCRdb keeps only in-frame clones here, not all; method: immunoSEQ multiplex PCR. Of under 250,000 clones listed, approximately 81% are singletons. The sample was peripheral blood. These receptors all come from a woman of 80 years or more with acute or convalescent COVID-19.

The chain carries TRBV5-6 and TRBJ1-1; D is perhaps TRBD1 (5 bases). Germline V gives CDR1 SGHDT, CDR2 YYEEEE. The length of the CDR3 is 16 residues. Trimming removed 6 bases from V and 0 bases from J, with 18 bases in between. The CDR3 here is CASILGGFNMNTEAFF. CDR3 nucleotide sequence: TGTGCCAGCATCCTGGGGGGATTCAACATGAACACTGAAGCTTTCTTT.

A few counts support this clone. V and J are TRBV18 and TRBJ1-4, with 8 bases fitting TRBD1. Germline-derived CDR1 and CDR2 are KGHSH and LQKENI. V was pared by 3 bases and J by 8 bases, with 8 bases of the junction left unmatched. This CDR3 has 15 residues. The CDR3 loop is CASSPTGTGGEKLFF. The CDR3 coding sequence is TGTGCCAGCTCACCCACCGGGACAGGAGGCGAAAAACTGTTTTTT.

V and J are TRBV6-4 and TRBJ1-1; 9 bases agree with TRBD1. The CDR3 has 16 amino acids. V trimming: 5 bases; J trimming: 6 bases; junction bases outside the gene matches: 13. Germline CDR1 and CDR2: MRHNA and SNTAGT. Written as DNA, the CDR3 is TGTGCCAGCAGTCCGGACAGGGGCTTTTGGCACTCTGAAGCTTTCTTT. It encodes CASSPDRGFWHSEAFF.

The V gene is TRBV28, the J gene TRBJ1-2, with TRBD1 matching over 9 bases. The J segment lost 5 bases and the V segment lost 4 bases, leaving 14 bases of the junction unmatched. Germline V gene lookup returns CDR1 MDHEN and CDR2 SYDVKM. The CDR3 is 17 amino acids. This CDR3 is CASSSIGQGMGLYGYTF. Here the CDR3 DNA reads TGTGCCAGCAGTTCAATAGGACAGGGGATGGGTTTATATGGCTACACCTTC.